This entry describes one T cell receptor beta chain. What it binds is not known. There are 15 residues in the CDR3. CDR1 and CDR2 (germline): MNHEY, SVGAGI. Trimming removed 6 bases at V and 3 bases at J, with 15 bases between. These data come from a study of cytomegalovirus exposure and HLA in healthy donors. The study's findings and limits: Donors were assumed by presence/absence analyses to have roughly uniform sequencing depth. Highly shared variants forming one cluster were likely a sequencing artifact.

Vbeta (60) and Jbeta (13) primers were used in the PCR. As originally analysed: Around 80 million unique TCR beta chains, some 9.9 million of them shared, were counted by a later analysis. Method: immunoSEQ multiplex PCR; TCRdb's copy keeps in-frame clones and lacks some. V and J calls and clone size are copied from that table; D and trimming were computed from the DNA. The repertoire holds roughly 99,000 clones, with around 72% as singletons. The chain has TRBV6-5 and TRBJ2-1, with D perhaps matching TRBD2 (5 bases). The sequence was obtained from a male donor in good health and CMV-seronegative. The specimen sequenced was PBMCs. The CDR3 loop reads CASSLGEGYYNEQFF. For the CDR3, the DNA is TGTGCCAGCAGCCTCGGAGAGGGATACTACAATGAGCAGTTCTTC.